A single sample is the source of the 25 T cell receptor beta chains below, sequenced in a study of cytomegalovirus exposure and HLA in healthy donors. Vbeta (60) and Jbeta (13) primers were used in the PCR. TCRdb's table, derived via immunoSEQ multiplex PCR, lists solely in-frame clones and lacks some. The table lists some 120,000 clones, over 65% of them singletons. Material: PBMCs. These receptors were collected from a middle-aged woman in good health and CMV-seronegative.

The V call is TRBV7-9, the J call TRBJ1-5, with a possible D match to TRBD1 (5 bases). Germline lookup yields CDR1 SEHNR and CDR2 FQNEAQ (reference sequence). Between the trimmed V and J ends, which lost 5 bases and 0 bases, there was a span of 14 bases. The CDR3 covers 16 residues. CDR3 bases: TGTGCCAGCAGCCCCTCGGGGGTGGGTAGCAATCAGCCCCAGCATTTT. This sequence encodes CASSPSGVGSNQPQHF.

The genes are TRBV7-2 and TRBJ2-1, with 16 bases identical to TRBD2. Germline loops: CDR1 SGHTA, CDR2 FQGNSA. The CDR3 has 19 amino acids. Losses at the gene ends were 3 bases for V and 1 base for J; bases not matched to a gene: 6. This CDR3 is CASSFTGTSGRASYNEQFF. The CDR3 DNA reads TGTGCCAGCAGCTTCACCGGGACTAGCGGGAGGGCTTCCTACAATGAGCAGTTCTTC.

The rearrangement joins TRBV18 to TRBJ1-5; the D is unclear. The CDR3 length is 13 residues. V was cut by 3 bases and J by 7 bases, with 10 bases left in between. Germline CDR1 is KGHSH and CDR2 is LQKENI. The CDR3 DNA reads as TGTGCCAGCTCACCTAACGGAGGACAGCCCCAGCATTTT. It is translated as CASSPNGGQPQHF.

This clone showed up just once. This rearrangement joins TRBV19 to TRBJ2-3; a possible D gene is TRBD2 (6 bases). The CDR3 is made up of 12 amino acids. Trimming pared 8 bases from V and 8 bases from J, leaving 14 bases between. In germline, CDR1 is LNHDA, CDR2 SQIVND (reference sequence). The CDR3 coding sequence is TGTGCCAGTGGTGGTAGCGGTACTACGCAGTATTTT. Its translation is CASGGSGTTQYF.

The gene calls are TRBV27 and TRBJ2-6, with D maybe TRBD2 (6 bases). V lost 6 bases and J 1 base, leaving 10 bases between the germline ends. CDR1 and CDR2 (germline): MNHEY, SMNVEV (reference sequence). The CDR3 covers 15 residues. CDR3 nucleotides: TGTGCCAGCAGGCCGGGAGTATCTGGGGCCAACGTCCTGACTTTC. Translated: CASRPGVSGANVLTF.

The chain employs TRBV4-1 and TRBJ2-2; 12 bases are shared with TRBD2. V dropped 6 bases and J dropped 2; count of bases not matched to a gene: 10. Germline loops: CDR1 MGHRA, CDR2 YSYEKL. This CDR3 has 18 residues. CDR3 sequence: CASRKPLAGGRNTGELFF. CDR3 coding DNA: TGCGCCAGCAGAAAGCCCCTAGCGGGAGGGAGAAACACCGGGGAGCTGTTTTTT.

The V gene is TRBV5-1, the J gene TRBJ2-3; D not resolved. The V end was cut by 4 bases, the J end by 0 bases, with 12 bases between. The CDR3 covers 15 residues. The germline V gene encodes CDR1 SGHRS and CDR2 YFSETQ. CDR3 region: CASSPLQQSTDTQYF. CDR3 bases: TGCGCCAGCAGCCCCCTGCAACAGAGCACAGATACGCAGTATTTT.

As regards this clone: Germline and junction disagree at one end, which may indicate a read error. J is TRBJ2-1 and V is TRBV10-2, with TRBD2 matching over 10 bases. The germline CDR1 and CDR2 sequences are WSHSY and SAAADI. The CDR3 covers 14 residues. CDR3 sequence (DNA): TGCGCCAGCAGAGAGTGGACTAGCGGCAATGAGCAGTTCTTC. It encodes CASREWTSGNEQFF.

A few counts support this clone. The CDR3 loop reads CASSRDRGNQPQHF. The CDR3 region has the DNA TGTGCCAGCAGCCGGGACAGGGGTAATCAGCCCCAGCATTTT. This chain uses TRBV6-1 with TRBJ1-5; the match to TRBD1 covers 10 bases. CDR1 is MNHNS and CDR2 is SASEGT in the germline V gene. The CDR3 consists of 14 residues. V lost 6 bases and J lost 4; bases outside the gene matches: 3.

The J gene is TRBJ2-2, the V gene TRBV9, with 8 bases identical to TRBD1. CDR3 length equals 16 residues. V was pared by 3 bases and J by 0 bases, with 4 bases of the junction left unmatched. The germline gives CDR1 SGDLS, CDR2 YYNGEE. The CDR3 sequence: CASSDRTGSNTGELFF. The CDR3 DNA sequence: TGTGCCAGCAGCGACCGGACAGGGTCGAACACCGGGGAGCTGTTTTTT. Variable domain in full (rest from reference TRBV9 and TRBJ2-2): DSGVTQTPKHLITATGQRVTLRCSPRSGDLSVYWYQQSLDQGLQFLIQYYNGEERAKGNILERFSAQQFPDLHSELNLSSLELGDSALYFCASSDRTGSNTGELFFGEGSRLTVL.

This clone has more than one count but fewer than ten. The chain employs TRBV6-1 and TRBJ1-2; TRBD1 is a possible D gene (5 bases). This CDR3 has 16 residues. The V and J ends lost 0 bases and 4 bases respectively, with 15 bases between them. Germline loops: CDR1 MNHNS, CDR2 SASEGT. For the CDR3, the DNA is TGTGCCAGCAGTGAAGCGGGGCAGGGAGGGAGCTATGGCTACACCTTC. The encoded protein is CASSEAGQGGSYGYTF.

The chain recombines TRBV6-1 with TRBJ2-1; D is possibly TRBD2 (5 bases). CDR1 and CDR2 from the germline V gene are MNHNS and SASEGT. This CDR3 is built from 15 residues. With 2 bases removed from V and 4 bases from J, the gap between germline ends came to 12 bases. The CDR3 DNA follows: TGTGCCAGCAGTGAAACTGACGGGGATTACAATGAGCAGTTCTTC. It codes for CASSETDGDYNEQFF.

The rearrangement links TRBV5-1 to TRBJ2-7; 9 bases are a match to TRBD2. V lost 4 bases, J lost 3 bases, and 5 bases stayed unmatched. CDR3 size: 14 residues. CDR1 and CDR2 from the germline V gene are SGHRS and YFSETQ. CDR3 coding DNA: TGCGCCAGCAGCATCCGTAGCGGGAGCTACGAGCAGTACTTC. Translation gives CASSIRSGSYEQYF. Full variable domain (missing parts from reference TRBV5-1 and TRBJ2-7): KAGVTQTPRYLIKTRGQQVTLSCSPISGHRSVSWYQQTPGQGLQFLFEYFSETQRNKGNFPGRFSGRQFSNSRSEMNVSTLELGDSALYLCASSIRSGSYEQYFGPGTRLTVT.

This chain connects TRBV2 to TRBJ1-2, with 7 nucleotides matching TRBD1. V dropped 5 bases and J dropped 11; count of bases not matched to a gene: 8. CDR1 SNHLY and CDR2 FYNNEI come from the germline V gene. The CDR3 is 12 residues long. Here the CDR3 DNA reads TGTGCCAGCAGTCTAGACAGGGTCGGTTACACCTTC. It translates to CASSLDRVGYTF.

A word on this clone: The junction departs from the called germline gene at one end, perhaps through a read error. The chain combines TRBV7-9 with TRBJ1-2, with D tentatively TRBD1 (6 bases). This CDR3 is 18 amino acids long. CDR1 and CDR2 from the germline V gene are SEHNR and FQNEAQ (reference sequence). The CDR3 reads CSSSLPYPGHRINYGYTF. CDR3 nucleotides: TGTTCCAGCAGCCTACCCTATCCGGGACATAGGATTAACTATGGCTACACCTTC.

This chain uses TRBV28 with TRBJ1-5, with D hard to call. This CDR3 has 13 amino acids. V lost 3 bases, J lost 5 bases, and 8 bases lay in between. Germline V gene sequence: CDR1 MDHEN, CDR2 SYDVKM. The CDR3 coding sequence is TGTGCCAGCAGTTTGAGTGCTTATCAGCCCCAGCATTTT. It codes for CASSLSAYQPQHF.

This chain links TRBV6-6 with TRBJ1-5, with no clear D. Germline V CDR1 and CDR2: MNHNY, SVGAGI (reference sequence). The CDR3 is 13 amino acids. The ends were cut back, 5 bases at V and 8 bases at J, with 13 bases in the middle. The CDR3 spells CASSDPGSEPQHF. The CDR3 DNA reads as TGTGCCAGCAGTGATCCGGGGTCGGAGCCCCAGCATTTT.

The rearrangement joins TRBV6-6 to TRBJ2-3; 7 nucleotides match TRBD1. With 4 bases clipped from V and 0 bases from J, the junction kept 4 bases outside the gene matches. The CDR3 has 15 amino acids. Germline-derived CDR1 and CDR2 are MNHNY and SVGAGI (reference sequence). CDR3 DNA sequence: TGTGCCAGCAGTTGGGGGACAGATAGCACAGATACGCAGTATTTT. Translation gives CASSWGTDSTDTQYF.

The chain couples TRBV19 to TRBJ2-5; TRBD2 agrees at 7 bases. The CDR3 extends over 14 amino acids. Germline CDR1 and CDR2: LNHDA and SQIVND (reference sequence). J gave up 6 bases and V 5 bases, and 9 bases lay outside the gene matches. The CDR3 coding sequence is TGTGCCAGTAGTCTCCCAGGGCGGGGGAAGACCCAGTACTTC. Protein sequence: CASSLPGRGKTQYF.

The chain carries TRBV5-1 and TRBJ2-1; 9 nucleotides match TRBD2. The CDR3 consists of 16 residues. Per the germline V gene, CDR1 is SGHRS and CDR2 is YFSETQ. V lost 0 bases to trimming and J lost 4 bases; unmatched junction nucleotides: 5. The chain's CDR3 is CASSLAPSGVYNEQFF. The CDR3 DNA follows: TGCGCCAGCAGCTTGGCCCCTAGCGGGGTTTACAATGAGCAGTTCTTC.

The table lists this clone with a few counts. One junction end disagrees with the germline gene, perhaps due to a read error. This rearrangement joins TRBV25-1 to TRBJ2-6; perhaps TRBD1 as D (6 bases). Germline V gene data show CDR1 as MGHDK and CDR2 as SYGVNS. The CDR3 has 14 amino acids. CDR3 residues: CASSPGAGANGLTF. In nucleotides, the CDR3 is TGTGCCAGCAGTCCAGGGGCTGGGGCCAACGGCCTGACTTTC.

The chain uses TRBV13 and TRBJ2-1; 14 bases line up with TRBD2. The V and J ends lost 0 bases and 6 bases, in that order; junction bases with no gene match: 7. This CDR3 has 18 residues. CDR1 and CDR2 (germline): PRHDT, FYEKMQ (reference sequence). CDR3 region: CASSLGPGTSGSGNEQFF. The CDR3 DNA sequence: TGTGCCAGCAGCTTAGGCCCCGGGACTAGCGGGAGCGGCAATGAGCAGTTCTTC.

This sequence joins TRBV19 and TRBJ2-3; 7 bases line up with TRBD2. CDR1 is LNHDA, CDR2 SQIVND, per germline (reference sequence). The CDR3 runs 19 residues. J lost 4 bases, V lost 1 base, and 17 bases had no gene match. CDR3 sequence: CASSIAVRGRAIDSDTQYF. The DNA of the CDR3 is TGTGCCAGTAGTATAGCTGTCAGAGGGAGGGCCATCGATTCAGATACGCAGTATTTT.

This clone turned up a few times. This sequence joins TRBV4-2 and TRBJ2-5, with 8 bases that match TRBD2. The junction had 5 bases not matched to a gene; V was cut back by 2 bases and J by 6 bases. Germline V gene lookup returns CDR1 LGHNA and CDR2 YNFKEQ. The CDR3 loop spans 14 amino acids. The CDR3 reads CASSQRTSIKTQYF. CDR3 coding DNA: TGTGCCAGCAGCCAAAGGACTAGCATCAAGACCCAGTACTTC.

The chain employs TRBV4-1 and TRBJ2-7; 7 nucleotides align to TRBD1. Germline V lookup: CDR1 MGHRA, CDR2 YSYEKL. This CDR3 has 15 amino acids. V dropped 1 base and J dropped 6; count of bases not matched to a gene: 9. CDR3 nucleotides: TGCGCCAGCAGCCAAGCACCGGGACAGTTTATCGAGCAGTACTTC. Its translation: CASSQAPGQFIEQYF.